This entry features one T cell receptor (beta chain) sequence. Its antigen is not identified. Unmatched junction bases numbered 11, after V lost 5 bases and J lost 9 bases. Germline values: CDR1 SGHTA, CDR2 FQGNSA. This CDR3 contains 16 residues. A sample-barcoded 5' primer and a J-beta primer mix were used in a second PCR of about 7 to 12 cycles. TCRdb reanalysed the 5' RACE reads using MiXCR and keeps one entry per CDR3 protein. The table has approximately 700,000 distinct CDR3 sequences, 32% seen once; the top ten hold 15%. The data are from a study of blood T cells in healthy people across ages. Findings and caveats of the study: Investigators treated diversity estimates from one million T cells as underestimates. Researchers report that TCR beta diversity correlated strongly with naive T cell percentage.

Total RNA was isolated from each sample in quantities of at least 5 micrograms. This clonotype was obtained from a woman older than 75 in good health. V usage is TRBV7-2 and J usage is TRBJ2-1; 12 nucleotides match TRBD2. Source material: blood. The CDR3 loop reads CASSARLAGDMGEQFF. CDR3 coding DNA: TGTGCCAGCAGCGCTAGACTAGCGGGAGACATGGGTGAGCAGTTCTTC.